This entry describes one TCR beta chain. This may stem from a read error, because a much larger clone lies one nucleotide away. As the CDR3 is not closed by the conserved phenylalanine or tryptophan, this likely results from a read error. V was shortened by 2 bases and J by 8 bases, with 12 bases between the two germline ends. Per germline, CDR1 SEHNR and CDR2 FQNEAQ (reference sequence). The CDR3 spans 13 residues. The data are from a study of neurological immune-mediated disorders. Whole-study context: Within the group of approximately 34 multiple sclerosis patients, 31 were relapsing-remitting, while 3 were secondary progressive.

TCRdb recomputed calls from the 5' RACE reads with MiXCR, one row per CDR3 protein. The sample has tens of thousands of distinct CDR3 sequences, 4.5% seen once. The sequencing sample was made of PBMCs. This TCR was sampled from a man aged 25-45 years with multiple sclerosis. The genes are TRBV7-9 and TRBJ1-2; weak D call: TRBD1 (5 bases). The CDR3 DNA reads TGTGCCAGCAGCTTATCAGGGAGAATGGGCTACACCTGC. Residues: CASSLSGRMGYTC.